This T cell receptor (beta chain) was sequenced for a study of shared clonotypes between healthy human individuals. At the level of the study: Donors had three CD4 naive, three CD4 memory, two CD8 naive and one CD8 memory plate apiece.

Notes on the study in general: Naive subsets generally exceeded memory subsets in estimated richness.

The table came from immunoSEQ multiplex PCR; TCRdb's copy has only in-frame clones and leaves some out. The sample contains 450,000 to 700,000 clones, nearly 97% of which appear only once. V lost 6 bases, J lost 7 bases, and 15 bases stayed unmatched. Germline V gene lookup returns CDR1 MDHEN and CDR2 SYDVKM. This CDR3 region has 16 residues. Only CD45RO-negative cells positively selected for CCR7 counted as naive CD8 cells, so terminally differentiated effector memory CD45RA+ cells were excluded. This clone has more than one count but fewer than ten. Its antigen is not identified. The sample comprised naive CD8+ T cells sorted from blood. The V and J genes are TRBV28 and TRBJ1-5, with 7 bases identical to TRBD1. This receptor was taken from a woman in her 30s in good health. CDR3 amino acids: CASSPLSVTGLQPQHF. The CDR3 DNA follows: TGTGCCAGCAGCCCCCTTTCTGTGACAGGGTTACAGCCCCAGCATTTT.